Following are 17 T cell receptor beta chains from one sample sequenced in a study of control samples from healthy donors and cancer patients. The table came from immunoSEQ multiplex PCR; TCRdb's copy has only in-frame clones and leaves some out. Seen here are about 130,000 clones, 70% to 90% observed once, and the top ten hold about 3.4%. Sample: blood. The receptors stem from a man aged 50 or older in good health.

This chain joins TRBV7-2 and TRBJ1-1; D not certain. CDR3 length: 15 amino acids. CDR1 and CDR2 from the germline V gene are SGHTA and FQGNSA. Trimming cost V 1 base and J 0 bases, with 9 bases left between them. In nucleotides, the CDR3 is TGTGCCAGCAGCTTAGGGCTTCACGTGAACACTGAAGCTTTCTTT. It is translated as CASSLGLHVNTEAFF.

V and J are TRBV7-3 and TRBJ1-1; D not certain. Looked up from germline, CDR1 is SGHTA and CDR2 is FQGTGA. This CDR3 region has 13 residues. Trimming removed 4 bases at V and 0 bases at J, with 6 bases between. The CDR3 reads CASSWTMNTEAFF. CDR3 bases: TGTGCCAGCAGCTGGACCATGAACACTGAAGCTTTCTTT.

The chain couples TRBV3-1 (or the pseudogene TRBV3-2) to TRBJ2-7, with D possibly TRBD1 on 5 matching bases. The length of the CDR3 is 13 residues. The V and J ends lost 2 bases and 6 bases respectively, with 11 bases between them. Germline V gives CDR1 LGHDT, CDR2 YNNKEL (reference sequence). The CDR3 protein is CASSQIRGREQYF. In DNA, the CDR3 is TGTGCCAGCAGCCAAATAAGGGGCCGCGAGCAGTACTTC.

This chain links TRBV24-1 with TRBJ2-3; 9 nucleotides agree with TRBD1. The J segment lost 3 bases and the V segment lost 10 bases, leaving 10 bases of the junction unmatched. Germline CDR1 KGHDR, CDR2 SFDVKD. The CDR3 has 15 residues. The CDR3 sequence: CATATGGGTTDTQYF. CDR3 DNA: TGTGCCACAGCTACAGGGGGCGGGACTACAGATACGCAGTATTTT.

The rearrangement links TRBV13 to TRBJ1-5; no firm D call. The CDR3 has 15 amino acids. Per germline, CDR1 PRHDT and CDR2 FYEKMQ (reference sequence). Trimming stripped 0 bases from V and 1 base from J, with 7 bases between. The CDR3: CASSLGRLSNQPQHF. In DNA form, the CDR3 reads TGTGCCAGCAGCTTAGGTAGACTGAGCAATCAGCCCCAGCATTTT.

The chain couples TRBV29-1 to TRBJ2-1; D may match TRBD1 or TRBD2 (5 bases each). Trimming pared 7 bases from V and 6 bases from J, leaving 16 bases between. Germline CDR1 reads SQVTM; CDR2 reads ANQGSEA. The CDR3 loop spans 13 amino acids. The CDR3 loop is CSARDGGFNEQFF. CDR3 nucleotides: TGCAGCGCTCGGGACGGCGGCTTCAATGAGCAGTTCTTC.

Of note for this clone: This CDR3 is also generated by other DNA sequences in the sample. The J gene is TRBJ1-5, the V gene TRBV28, with unresolved D. The CDR3 consists of 13 residues. V shed 1 base and J shed 0 bases, with 1 base lying between them. Germline CDR1 reads MDHEN; CDR2 reads SYDVKM. DNA for the CDR3: TGTGCCAGCAGTTTATATAGCAATCAGCCCCAGCATTTT. Protein product: CASSLYSNQPQHF.

This chain links TRBV28 with TRBJ1-5, with D unresolved. The CDR3 totals 15 residues. Germline V gene sequence: CDR1 MDHEN, CDR2 SYDVKM. Trimming removed 9 bases from V and 4 bases from J, with 19 bases in between. In DNA, the CDR3 is TGTGCCAGTCACTTCGAGGGAAGGACGAATCAGCCCCAGCATTTT. This gives the protein CASHFEGRTNQPQHF.

This rearrangement joins TRBV7-2 to TRBJ2-1; D unresolved. The CDR3 consists of 15 residues. Trimming took off 6 bases at V and 8 bases at J, with 20 bases between the two ends. Germline CDR1 and CDR2: SGHTA and FQGNSA. CDR3 amino acids: CASRARRHSTDEQFF. The CDR3 DNA sequence: TGTGCCAGCAGAGCTAGACGCCACAGTACGGATGAGCAGTTCTTC.

The chain uses TRBV19 and TRBJ2-4; a weak D match, TRBD1 (6 bases). V shed 4 bases and J shed 3 bases, with 13 bases lying between them. This CDR3 is 15 amino acids long. Germline CDR1 is LNHDA and CDR2 is SQIVND (reference sequence). The CDR3 loop reads CASSTRGLHKNIQYF. CDR3 bases: TGTGCCAGTAGTACCAGGGGCCTACACAAAAACATTCAGTACTTC.

The V call is TRBV28, the J call TRBJ1-3; the D gene is possibly TRBD1 (6 bases). Germline lookup yields CDR1 MDHEN and CDR2 SYDVKM. The CDR3 has 14 amino acids. V lost 5 bases, J lost 4 bases, and 12 bases lay in between. The CDR3 DNA follows: TGTGCCAGCAGTGGTCAGGGGTACGGAAACACCATATATTTT. Protein product: CASSGQGYGNTIYF.

The chain has TRBV27 and TRBJ2-1; D may match TRBD1 or TRBD2 (5 bases each). V dropped 4 bases and J dropped 6 bases, with 16 bases sitting between them. Germline V gene data show CDR1 as MNHEY and CDR2 as SMNVEV (reference sequence). This CDR3 is built from 15 residues. Here the CDR3 DNA reads TGTGCCAGCAGTTCGGGTTGGCAGAGGGGCAATGAGCAGTTCTTC. Its protein is CASSSGWQRGNEQFF.

The rearrangement joins TRBV19 to TRBJ1-2; D gene uncertain. Trimming took off 7 bases at V and 0 bases at J, with 9 bases between the two ends. In germline, CDR1 is LNHDA, CDR2 SQIVND (reference sequence). The CDR3 spans 13 residues. In DNA form, the CDR3 reads TGTGCCAGTATGCGGTTAGCTAACTATGGCTACACCTTC. Encoded protein: CASMRLANYGYTF.

The J gene is TRBJ1-1, the V gene TRBV12-3 or TRBV12-4; D is unresolved. This CDR3 spans 13 amino acids. Trimming removed 4 bases from V and 6 bases from J, with 12 bases in between. CDR3 in DNA: TGTGCCAGCAGTTACTTGCCGGGCTCTGAAGCTTTCTTT. Translating it yields CASSYLPGSEAFF.

The rearrangement links TRBV2 to TRBJ2-7; 8 bases are shared with TRBD2. The V segment lost 6 bases and the J segment 1 base; nucleotides outside the gene matches: 5. The CDR3 has 14 amino acids. CDR1 and CDR2 (germline): SNHLY, FYNNEI. Here the CDR3 reads CASRVSGASYEQYF. In DNA, the CDR3 is TGTGCCAGCAGGGTTAGCGGGGCATCCTACGAGCAGTACTTC.

The V gene is TRBV7-2, the J gene TRBJ2-3, with 7 bases matching TRBD2. This CDR3 contains 14 residues. The J segment lost 3 bases and the V segment lost 8 bases, leaving 8 bases of the junction unmatched. Germline CDR1 and CDR2: SGHTA and FQGNSA. The chain's CDR3 is CASAGRGGTDTQYF. DNA of the CDR3: TGTGCCAGCGCTGGGCGCGGGGGTACAGATACGCAGTATTTT.

On this clone itself: Germline is not matched at one junction end, which may reflect a read error. The chain employs TRBV28 and TRBJ2-7; the D call may be TRBD1 or TRBD2 (5 bases each). This CDR3 is 14 amino acids long. Germline lookup yields CDR1 MDHEN and CDR2 SYDVKM. CDR3: CASALPGTAYEQYF. In DNA form, the CDR3 reads TGTGCCAGCGCCCTTCCCGGGACGGCCTATGAGCAGTACTTC.